Each of the 26 T cell receptor beta chains below was sequenced from the same sample in a study of post-analysis software for immune sequencing data. Notes on the study in general: In patients, TRBV5-6, TRBV5-1 and TRBV20-1 belonged to four or five TRBV segments found more frequently than in controls.

These receptors' targets are unknown. Libraries were made from TCR beta cDNA, and they carried unique molecular identifiers. Using its own MiXCR run on the PCR reads, TCRdb lists one record per CDR3 protein. Of roughly 870,000 distinct CDR3 sequences in the sample, approximately 50% were seen once. Input material: blood. These TCRs come from a girl aged 10 to 17 with multiple sclerosis.

V usage is TRBV20-1 and J usage is TRBJ2-7; 15 positions agree with TRBD2. The CDR3 totals 16 residues. CDR1 is DFQATT and CDR2 is SNEGSKA in the germline V gene (reference sequence). J lost 4 bases, V lost 6 bases, and 10 bases had no gene match. CDR3 amino acids: CSAFVRGTSGRYEQYF. CDR3 sequence (DNA): TGCAGTGCCTTCGTTCGGGGGACTAGCGGGAGGTACGAGCAGTACTTC.

The chain couples TRBV29-1 to TRBJ1-2; D is unresolved. The CDR3 covers 12 residues. Germline V gene lookup returns CDR1 SQVTM and CDR2 ANQGSEA. The germline V and J ends were trimmed by 3 bases and 8 bases, with 13 bases remaining between them. CDR3 amino acids: CSVDGRRGGYTF. The CDR3 nucleotides read TGCAGCGTTGACGGTAGACGAGGAGGCTACACCTTC. Drawing the rest from reference TRBV29-1 and TRBJ1-2, the complete variable domain is SAVISQKPSRDICQRGTSLTIQCQVDSQVTMMFWYRQQPGQSLTLIATANQGSEATYESGFVIDKFPISRPNLTFSTLTVSNMSPEDSSIYLCSVDGRRGGYTFGSGTRLTVV.

The J gene is TRBJ2-7, the V gene TRBV5-6; 9 positions agree with TRBD1. The CDR3 spans 15 residues. J lost 4 bases, V lost 6 bases, and 11 bases had no gene match. Germline CDR1 is SGHDT and CDR2 is YYEEEE. CDR3 bases: TGTGCCAGCAACCCACCACCGGGACAGGGTTACGAGCAGTACTTC. This translates into CASNPPPGQGYEQYF. The complete variable domain, with remaining parts taken from reference TRBV5-6 and TRBJ2-7, reads DAGVTQSPTHLIKTRGQQVTLRCSPKSGHDTVSWYQQALGQGPQFIFQYYEEEERQRGNFPDRFSGHQFPNYSSELNVNALLLGDSALYLCASNPPPGQGYEQYFGPGTRLTVT.

The rearrangement links TRBV7-9 to TRBJ2-3; 15 bases are a match to TRBD2. CDR3 size: 18 residues. Germline values: CDR1 SEHNR, CDR2 FQNEAQ (reference sequence). V was clipped by 1 base and J by 2 bases; unmatched bases: 4. The CDR3 protein is CASSLERTSGGVTDTQYF. Written as DNA, the CDR3 is TGTGCCAGCAGCTTAGAACGGACTAGCGGGGGGGTCACAGATACGCAGTATTTT.

The chain joins TRBV3-1 to TRBJ2-5; weak D call: TRBD1 (6 bases). The end of the DNA aligns better with TRBJ2-7, so the J call may be wrong. Per germline, CDR1 LGHDT and CDR2 YNNKEL (reference sequence). The CDR3 totals 20 residues. For the CDR3, the DNA is TGTGCCAGCAGCCGGGCGCAGGGGATCCCAGGGTATACGTATCGTCTCGAGCAGTACTTC. Its translation is CASSRAQGIPGYTYRLEQYF.

The chain links TRBV19 to TRBJ2-1, with 9 bases matching TRBD1. The CDR3 is 14 amino acids. V lost 5 bases and J lost 6; bases outside the gene matches: 5. Germline V gives CDR1 LNHDA, CDR2 SQIVND (reference sequence). In nucleotides, the CDR3 is TGTGCCAGTAGTTACAACAGGGGGCTCAATGAGCAGTTCTTC. Its translation is CASSYNRGLNEQFF.

The chain is built from TRBV20-1 and TRBJ2-1; 11 bases are a match to TRBD2. Looked up from germline, CDR1 is DFQATT and CDR2 is SNEGSKA (reference sequence). The CDR3 is made up of 17 amino acids. The V and J ends lost 6 bases and 5 bases, in that order; junction bases with no gene match: 15. DNA for the CDR3: TGCAGTGCCTCGACTAGCGGGGCTGCCAGGTATGACAATGAGCAGTTCTTC. It encodes CSASTSGAARYDNEQFF.

This chain connects TRBV3-1 to TRBJ2-5; D uncertain. Trimming stripped 1 base from V and 1 base from J, with 7 bases between. The CDR3 consists of 14 residues. Germline V gene sequence: CDR1 LGHDT, CDR2 YNNKEL (reference sequence). The CDR3 DNA sequence: TGTGCCAGCAGCCAAGTGAGGATCCAAGAGACCCAGTACTTC. Its protein product is CASSQVRIQETQYF.

The genes are TRBV9 and TRBJ2-5; weak D call: TRBD1 (5 bases). The ends were cut back, 2 bases at V and 2 bases at J, with 13 bases in the middle. CDR1 SGDLS and CDR2 YYNGEE come from the germline V gene. The CDR3 runs 15 residues. Here the CDR3 reads CASSVVAREQETQYF. The CDR3 DNA sequence: TGTGCCAGCAGCGTGGTGGCCAGGGAACAAGAGACCCAGTACTTC.

This clonotype was seen only a few times. The rearrangement links TRBV2 to TRBJ2-3, with D possibly being TRBD1 (6 bases). Germline V gene lookup returns CDR1 SNHLY and CDR2 FYNNEI. Trimming cost V 7 bases and J 4 bases, with 21 bases left between them. The CDR3 is made up of 16 amino acids. DNA for the CDR3: TGTGCCAGCACGGTGGTCGGGACAACTGATTCAGATACGCAGTATTTT. Amino acids: CASTVVGTTDSDTQYF.

The sample holds a few counts of this clonotype. This chain joins TRBV20-1 and TRBJ1-2; D is unclear. The CDR3 is 14 residues long. V was clipped by 1 base and J by 8 bases, with 17 bases between them. The germline V gene encodes CDR1 DFQATT and CDR2 SNEGSKA (reference sequence). Here the CDR3 reads CSARVSTGHSGYTF. CDR3 nucleotides: TGCAGTGCTAGAGTTTCCACTGGTCACAGCGGCTACACCTTC.

V gene TRBV5-6 combines with J gene TRBJ1-1; 9 bases are shared with TRBD1. Germline assignment: CDR1 SGHDT and CDR2 YYEEEE. This CDR3 has 15 residues. Germline trimming cut 1 base from V and 3 bases from J; bases unmatched to any gene: 4. Here the CDR3 reads CASSLLRTGDTEAFF. The DNA for the CDR3 is TGTGCCAGCAGCTTGTTGAGGACAGGGGACACTGAAGCTTTCTTT.

V is TRBV3-1 and J is TRBJ2-7; TRBD2 matches at 8 bases. Looked up from germline, CDR1 is LGHDT and CDR2 is YNNKEL (reference sequence). The CDR3 has 14 amino acids. After removal of 4 bases from V and 2 bases from J, the junction contained 4 bases not matched to a gene. The CDR3 loop is CASSPQGLAYEQYF. The CDR3 coding sequence is TGTGCCAGCAGCCCACAGGGACTAGCCTACGAGCAGTACTTC.

J is TRBJ1-1 and V is TRBV6-4; possible D gene TRBD1, 5 bases. The CDR3 runs 15 residues. Germline CDR1 and CDR2: MRHNA and SNTAGT. V gave up 5 bases and J gave up 3 bases, with 16 bases separating them. The DNA for the CDR3 is TGTGCCAGCAGTAGGAATGCGGGGCGGTACACTGAAGCTTTCTTT. Translating gives CASSRNAGRYTEAFF.

This clonotype was seen a few times. V is TRBV9 and J is TRBJ2-3; D gene ambiguous. The germline gives CDR1 SGDLS, CDR2 YYNGEE. This CDR3 has 16 amino acids. The ends were cut back, 3 bases at V and 3 bases at J, with 17 bases in the middle. The CDR3 reads CASSDSTAWPTDTQYF. Here the CDR3 DNA reads TGTGCCAGCAGCGACTCTACCGCTTGGCCAACAGATACGCAGTATTTT.

This clonotype turned up a few times. The rearrangement links TRBV6-5 to TRBJ2-5; D is perhaps TRBD1 or TRBD2 (5 bases each). From germline, CDR1 is MNHEY and CDR2 SVGAGI. This CDR3 contains 16 residues. The V end was cut by 1 base, the J end by 0 bases, with 12 bases between. DNA of the CDR3: TGTGCCAGCAGTTACTTTGGGACGCCGTACCAAGAGACCCAGTACTTC. It specifies CASSYFGTPYQETQYF.

The V call is TRBV20-1, the J call TRBJ2-3; TRBD2 matches 11 bases. The V segment lost 5 bases and the J segment 5 bases; nucleotides outside the gene matches: 15. The CDR3 totals 17 residues. The germline gives CDR1 DFQATT, CDR2 SNEGSKA (reference sequence). CDR3 DNA sequence: TGCAGTGCTGAACCCAGACTAGCGGGGAGCCTGGTAGATACGCAGTATTTT. This translates into CSAEPRLAGSLVDTQYF.

The J gene is TRBJ2-5, the V gene TRBV29-1; perhaps TRBD2 as D (6 bases). Germline lookup yields CDR1 SQVTM and CDR2 ANQGSEA. The germline V and J ends were trimmed by 7 bases and 9 bases, with 18 bases remaining between them. This CDR3 region has 12 residues. This CDR3 reads CSGRGTSQSQYF. In nucleotides, the CDR3 is TGCAGCGGCCGCGGGACGTCTCAATCCCAGTACTTC.

The chain has TRBV3-1 and TRBJ2-1; 10 bases are shared with TRBD2. The CDR3 has 12 residues. J was trimmed by 15 bases and V by 5 bases; bases with no gene match: 7. Germline V gene lookup returns CDR1 LGHDT and CDR2 YNNKEL (reference sequence). CDR3 DNA: TGTGCCAGCAGCTCTCCTAGCGGGAGAGGGTTCTTC. Translation gives CASSSPSGRGFF.

The chain links TRBV20-1 to TRBJ1-2; D unresolved. This CDR3 is 12 amino acids long. The V and J ends lost 2 bases and 7 bases respectively, with 11 bases between them. Germline values: CDR1 DFQATT, CDR2 SNEGSKA (reference sequence). This chain's CDR3 is CSARYPGGGYTF. The CDR3 DNA reads as TGCAGTGCTAGATATCCGGGTGGTGGCTACACCTTC.

The V call is TRBV20-1, the J call TRBJ2-1, with TRBD2 matching 8 bases. Germline V gene data show CDR1 as DFQATT and CDR2 as SNEGSKA (reference sequence). The CDR3 runs to 13 residues. CDR3: CKRAGGVYNEQFF. Here the CDR3 DNA reads TGCAAACGTGCGGGGGGTGTCTACAATGAGCAGTTCTTC.

CDR3 in DNA: TGTGCCAGCAGTGATACGCCTCCGGAGGTCAGCTACGAGCAGTACTTC. Protein sequence: CASSDTPPEVSYEQYF. The chain carries TRBV25-1 and TRBJ2-7; the D gene is possibly TRBD2 (5 bases). V was clipped by 3 bases and J by 3 bases, with 18 bases between them. Germline loops: CDR1 MGHDK, CDR2 SYGVNS. The CDR3 sequence is 16 residues long.

The gene calls are TRBV2 and TRBJ2-7, with D tentatively TRBD1 (5 bases). This CDR3 is built from 14 residues. V dropped 3 bases and J dropped 1 base, with 10 bases sitting between them. Germline assignment: CDR1 SNHLY and CDR2 FYNNEI. The CDR3 DNA sequence: TGTGCCAGCAGTGAGGACAACGGTTCCTACGAGCAGTACTTC. It codes for CASSEDNGSYEQYF.

The chain has TRBV5-1 and TRBJ1-2, with D possibly being TRBD1 (5 bases). Trimming cost V 0 bases and J 2 bases, with 11 bases left between them. This CDR3 comprises 15 residues. Looked up from germline, CDR1 is SGHRS and CDR2 is YFSETQ. CDR3 loop: CASSLEVTANYGYTF. The CDR3 nucleotides read TGCGCCAGCAGCTTGGAAGTGACAGCCAACTATGGCTACACCTTC. Drawing the rest from reference TRBV5-1 and TRBJ1-2, the complete variable domain is KAGVTQTPRYLIKTRGQQVTLSCSPISGHRSVSWYQQTPGQGLQFLFEYFSETQRNKGNFPGRFSGRQFSNSRSEMNVSTLELGDSALYLCASSLEVTANYGYTFGSGTRLTVV.

The chain uses TRBV5-1 and TRBJ1-4; D ambiguous. The ends were cut back, 0 bases at V and 1 base at J, with 13 bases in the middle. The CDR3 is 17 residues long. Germline V gene data show CDR1 as SGHRS and CDR2 as YFSETQ. The chain's CDR3 is CASSLEGWGGTNEKLFF. CDR3 in DNA: TGCGCCAGCAGCTTGGAAGGGTGGGGAGGAACTAATGAAAAACTGTTTTTT. Supplemented by reference TRBV5-1 and TRBJ1-4, the full variable domain reads KAGVTQTPRYLIKTRGQQVTLSCSPISGHRSVSWYQQTPGQGLQFLFEYFSETQRNKGNFPGRFSGRQFSNSRSEMNVSTLELGDSALYLCASSLEGWGGTNEKLFFGSGTQLSVL.

In this sample, this clonotype turned up a few times. The rearrangement uses TRBV5-1 and TRBJ2-7; D uncertain. Germline lookup yields CDR1 SGHRS and CDR2 YFSETQ. V was trimmed by 2 bases and J by 2 bases, leaving 11 bases between them. The CDR3 runs 14 residues. The CDR3 sequence is CASSFSTGAYEQYF. CDR3 bases: TGCGCCAGCAGCTTCTCTACTGGGGCCTACGAGCAGTACTTC.